This TCR beta chain was identified during a study of cytotoxic CD8 clonotypes in ibrutinib-treated CLL. Overall study findings and caveats: Sampling schedules were unmatched across sustained-remission and progressing patients.

TCRdb keeps only in-frame clones here, not all; method: immunoSEQ multiplex PCR. The sample has roughly 190,000 clones, roughly 72% seen once. V lost 0 bases and J lost 10; bases outside the gene matches: 16. Germline V CDR1 and CDR2: SGDLS, YYNGEE. The CDR3 has 18 amino acids. Comment on this clone: Antigen: not known.

J is TRBJ2-1 and V is TRBV9; 10 positions match TRBD2. This receptor was identified in a human donor with chronic lymphocytic leukemia. The sample in question was PBMCs, obtained after 24 months of ibrutinib treatment. CDR3 bases: TGTGCCAGCAGCGTAGCGGGCCGAGCGGGAGGGTTCTTTCAGGAGCAGTTCTTC. Its translation: CASSVAGRAGGFFQEQFF.